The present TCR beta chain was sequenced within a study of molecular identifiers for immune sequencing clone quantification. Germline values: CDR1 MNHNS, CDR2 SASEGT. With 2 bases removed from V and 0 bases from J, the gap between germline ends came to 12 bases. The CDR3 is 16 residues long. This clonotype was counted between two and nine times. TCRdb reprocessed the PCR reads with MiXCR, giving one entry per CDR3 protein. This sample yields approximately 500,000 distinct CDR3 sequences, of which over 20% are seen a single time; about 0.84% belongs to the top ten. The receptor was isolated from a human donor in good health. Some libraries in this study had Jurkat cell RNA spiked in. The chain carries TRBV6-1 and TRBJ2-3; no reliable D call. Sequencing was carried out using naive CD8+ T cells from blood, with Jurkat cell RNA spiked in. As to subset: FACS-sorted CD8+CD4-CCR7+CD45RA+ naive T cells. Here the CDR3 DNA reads TGTGCCAGCAGTGAACTTATAGGGCCTAGCACAGATACGCAGTATTTT. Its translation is CASSELIGPSTDTQYF.